Listed here are 23 T cell receptor beta chains from one sample, sequenced in a study of CD8+CD57+ T cells in acquired aplastic anemia. TCR beta VDJ and CDR3 were profiled, and genomic DNA was the template. TCRdb reprocessed the reads via MiXCR and lists one record per CDR3 protein. Here the sample spans about 220,000 distinct CDR3 sequences, 30% to 40% being singletons. The sample was sorted CD4+, CD8+, or CD8+CD57+ T cells (not recorded which) from PBMCs. These receptors all come from a human donor in good health, serving as a control.

This clonotype was counted between two and nine times. The chain has TRBV11-2 and TRBJ1-1; 11 bases align to TRBD1. Germline CDR1 reads SGHAT; CDR2 reads FQNNGV. The CDR3 runs to 18 residues. V gave up 5 bases and J gave up 3 bases; unmatched junction bases: 14. DNA of the CDR3: TGTGCCAGCAGCCGAAAAAATTTACCGGGACAGGGGGACACTGAAGCTTTCTTT. Protein product: CASSRKNLPGQGDTEAFF.

V usage is TRBV3-1 and J usage is TRBJ1-2; possible D gene TRBD1, 6 bases. The CDR3 is 13 residues long. Germline V gene sequence: CDR1 LGHDT, CDR2 YNNKEL (reference sequence). Trimming removed 4 bases from V and 8 bases from J, with 14 bases in between. The CDR3 reads CASSPQLGQGYTF. CDR3 DNA sequence: TGTGCCAGCAGCCCCCAACTTGGACAGGGCTACACCTTC. The whole variable domain, filled in from reference TRBV3-1 and TRBJ1-2, reads DTAVSQTPKYLVTQMGNDKSIKCEQNLGHDTMYWYKQDSKKFLKIMFSYNNKELIINETVPNRFSPKSPDKAHLNLHINSLELGDSAVYFCASSPQLGQGYTFGSGTRLTVV.

As to this clonotype: A read error may explain this, as a much larger clone is one base away. The rearrangement links TRBV5-1 to TRBJ1-2; D unresolved. The CDR3 sequence is 13 residues long. Germline-derived CDR1 and CDR2 are SGHRS and YFSETQ. The CDR3 DNA reads as TGCGCCAGCAAACGGGATGATAACTATGGCCACACCTTC. This gives the protein CASKRDDNYGHTF.

With regard to this clonotype: This is likely a read error, given that the CDR3 carries no conserved phenylalanine or tryptophan at its end. The limits of the CDR3 on the DNA are not certain, so only TCRdb's listed CDR3 is given. The chain couples TRBV20-1 to TRBJ1-4. Germline V lookup: CDR1 DFQATT, CDR2 SNEGSKA (reference sequence). The CDR3 length equals 13 residues, ends included. CDR3 residues: CSGAPIDNEKLFL.

As concerns this clonotype: This may come from a read error, since a much larger clone is one base off. The rearrangement links TRBV19 to TRBJ1-3; D is unclear. This CDR3 has 13 residues. Looked up from germline, CDR1 is LNHDA and CDR2 is SQIVND (reference sequence). CDR3 bases: TGTGCCAGTAATCAAATCTCTGGAAGCACCATATATTTT. Protein sequence: CASNQISGSTIYF.

This clonotype occurred once. The chain combines TRBV25-1 with TRBJ2-7; 9 bases map to TRBD2. The V and J ends lost 4 bases and 3 bases, in that order; junction bases with no gene match: 4. From germline, CDR1 is MGHDK and CDR2 SYGVNS. The CDR3 is 14 amino acids. This chain's CDR3 is CASSGASGIYEQYF. The CDR3 DNA is TGTGCCAGCAGTGGGGCTAGCGGGATCTACGAGCAGTACTTC.

The V gene is TRBV5-1, the J gene TRBJ1-1, with TRBD1 matching over 7 bases. This CDR3 region has 14 residues. J lost 3 bases, V lost 2 bases, and 4 bases had no gene match. Germline V gene data show CDR1 as SGHRS and CDR2 as YFSETQ. CDR3 in amino acids: CASSLVTGDTEAFF. The CDR3 bases are TGCGCCAGCAGCTTAGTAACAGGGGACACTGAAGCTTTCTTT.

This clonotype was found a few times. Since a much larger clone is just one base distant, this may be a read error. This chain joins TRBV20-1 and TRBJ2-7; D is undetermined. In germline, CDR1 is DFQATT, CDR2 SNEGSKA (reference sequence). V lost 4 bases, J lost 6 bases, and 13 bases lay in between. CDR3 length equals 12 residues. CDR3 residues: CSANPPATEQYF. Written as DNA, the CDR3 is TGCAGTGCTAACCCACCAGCAACCGAGCAGTACTTC.

This sequence joins TRBV2 and TRBJ1-4; D ambiguous. The germline V gene encodes CDR1 SNHLY and CDR2 FYNNEI. Trimming took 6 bases from V and 0 from J, leaving 11 bases between them. The CDR3 runs 15 residues. CDR3 loop: CASRRSTATNEKLFF. Here the CDR3 DNA reads TGTGCCAGCAGGAGGTCGACCGCAACTAATGAAAAACTGTTTTTT.

This clonotype showed up many times. The chain carries TRBV19 and TRBJ1-1; 7 bases are a match to TRBD1. The CDR3 consists of 14 residues. Germline lookup yields CDR1 LNHDA and CDR2 SQIVND (reference sequence). Unmatched junction bases numbered 2, after V lost 4 bases and J lost 0 bases. CDR3 DNA: TGTGCCAGTAGTAGGACAGGCCTGAACACTGAAGCTTTCTTT. It is translated as CASSRTGLNTEAFF. The variable domain in full, completed from reference TRBV19 and TRBJ1-1, reads DGGITQSPKYLFRKEGQNVTLSCEQNLNHDAMYWYRQDPGQGLRLIYYSQIVNDFQKGDIAEGYSVSREKKESFPLTVTSAQKNPTAFYLCASSRTGLNTEAFFGQGTRLTVV.

V usage is TRBV18 and J usage is TRBJ1-3, with 7 bases lining up with TRBD1. Germline assignment: CDR1 KGHSH and CDR2 LQKENI. With V trimmed by 2 bases and J by 1 base, 5 bases remained unmatched. The CDR3 contains 16 residues. This CDR3 is CASSPDRVKSGNTIYF. The DNA for the CDR3 is TGTGCCAGCTCACCAGACAGGGTCAAATCTGGAAACACCATATATTTT.

This clonotype was seen ten or more times. This rearrangement joins TRBV9 to TRBJ1-1, with 10 bases that match TRBD1. Germline V gene sequence: CDR1 SGDLS, CDR2 YYNGEE. This CDR3 has 15 amino acids. V was clipped by 4 bases and J by 5 bases; unmatched bases: 8. CDR3 DNA: TGTGCCAGCAGCTCCCGACAGGGGGCAGGGACTGAAGCTTTCTTT. It codes for CASSSRQGAGTEAFF.

This clonotype turned up a few times. This may arise from a read error, as a much more abundant clone is one base away. The chain recombines TRBV7-2 with TRBJ2-3, with D maybe TRBD2 (6 bases). V was shortened by 4 bases and J by 4 bases, with 12 bases between the two germline ends. The CDR3 length is 14 residues. The germline CDR1 and CDR2 sequences are SGHTA and FQGNSA. The CDR3 bases are TGTGCCAGCAGCTGGCAGACGGGAGCAGATACGCAGTATTTT. The encoded protein is CASSWQTGADTQYF.

This clonotype appeared many times. V is TRBV10-3 and J is TRBJ2-7; 8 nucleotides align to TRBD2. Losses at the gene ends were 0 bases for V and 7 bases for J; bases not matched to a gene: 8. The length of the CDR3 is 15 residues. Germline values: CDR1 ENHRY, CDR2 SYGVKD. The CDR3 nucleotides read TGTGCCATCAGTGAGTCAAGGGACGGGGGGGTGGAGCAGTACTTC. Translation: CAISESRDGGVEQYF.

This clonotype was observed many times. The chain uses TRBV7-8 and TRBJ2-7, with 10 bases aligning to TRBD2. After removal of 3 bases from V and 0 bases from J, the junction contained 2 bases not matched to a gene. The length of the CDR3 is 15 residues. Germline-derived CDR1 and CDR2 are SGHVS and FQNEAQ. The CDR3 sequence: CASSLGLAFSYEQYF. The CDR3 nucleotides read TGTGCCAGCAGCTTGGGACTAGCGTTCTCCTACGAGCAGTACTTC.

The CDR3 DNA follows: TGTGCCACCAGTGATTTAGGACAGGGGAGGGGAGAGACCCAGTACTTC. It codes for CATSDLGQGRGETQYF. The chain has TRBV24-1 and TRBJ2-7, with 9 bases that match TRBD1. Matching the DNA end better, TRBJ2-5 makes the J call doubtful. This CDR3 contains 16 residues. Germline V gene data show CDR1 as KGHDR and CDR2 as SFDVKD.

With regard to this clonotype: Possible read error: a much larger clone is one base away. The chain recombines TRBV12-3 or TRBV12-4 with TRBJ1-2; 10 bases map to TRBD1. The CDR3 covers 15 residues. This chain's CDR3 is CACSRTGGSVAGYTF. The CDR3, as DNA: TGTGCCTGCAGTCGGACAGGGGGTAGCGTGGCTGGCTACACCTTC.

This clonotype was counted at least ten times. This chain uses TRBV2 with TRBJ2-7; no firm D call. Germline V CDR1 and CDR2: SNHLY, FYNNEI. V gave up 9 bases and J gave up 0 bases, with 9 bases separating them. The CDR3 length is 12 residues. In nucleotides, the CDR3 is TGTGCCAGTCGATATTCCTCCTACGAGCAGTACTTC. Translation: CASRYSSYEQYF.

The chain joins TRBV27 to TRBJ1-5; the D gene is possibly TRBD1 (5 bases). Germline assignment: CDR1 MNHEY and CDR2 SMNVEV (reference sequence). The CDR3 covers 14 residues. Between the trimmed V and J ends, which lost 4 bases and 0 bases, there was a span of 7 bases. The CDR3 spells CASSSQGSNQPQHF. As DNA, the CDR3 is TGTGCCAGCAGTTCCCAGGGTAGCAATCAGCCCCAGCATTTT.

This clonotype showed up many times. The CDR3 nucleotides read TGTGCCATCAGAGGACAGGATAGAGCTGAAGCTTTCTTT. This encodes CAIRGQDRAEAFF. This rearrangement joins TRBV10-3 to TRBJ1-1, with 7 bases aligning to TRBD1. CDR1 and CDR2 from the germline V gene are ENHRY and SYGVKD. The CDR3 totals 13 residues. V gave up 6 bases and J gave up 6 bases; unmatched junction bases: 7.

This clonotype was detected ten times or more. This sequence joins TRBV5-1 and TRBJ1-2; D not resolved. Germline CDR1 reads SGHRS; CDR2 reads YFSETQ. The CDR3 length is 14 residues. Trimming removed 4 bases from V and 4 bases from J, with 14 bases in between. The CDR3 DNA is TGCGCCAGCAGCCCCGCCGGCAGCCTCTATGGCTACACCTTC. This translates into CASSPAGSLYGYTF.

The CDR3 protein is CASSPVGAKETQYF. The DNA of the CDR3 is TGCGCCAGCAGCCCTGTGGGAGCAAAAGAGACCCAGTACTTC. V usage is TRBV5-1 and J usage is TRBJ2-5, with D possibly being TRBD2 (5 bases). The CDR3 covers 14 residues. CDR1 and CDR2 from the germline V gene are SGHRS and YFSETQ. The germline V and J ends were trimmed by 4 bases and 3 bases, with 13 bases remaining between them.

The V and J genes are TRBV20-1 and TRBJ2-2; D is uncertain. Trimming took 4 bases from V and 0 from J, leaving 6 bases between them. CDR3 length: 13 amino acids. Looked up from germline, CDR1 is DFQATT and CDR2 is SNEGSKA (reference sequence). This CDR3 reads CSATRPNTGELFF. CDR3 sequence (DNA): TGCAGTGCTACTAGGCCGAACACCGGGGAGCTGTTTTTT.